These 15 T cell receptor beta chains originate from one sample sequenced in a study of T-cell reconstitution after alpha-beta-depleted transplantation in children. Preparation of the TCRbeta library used unique molecular identifiers. TCRdb analysed the PCR reads with MiXCR anew, one entry per CDR3 protein. The sample has 490,000 or so distinct CDR3 sequences, under 15% seen once; the top ten hold around 5.6%. Sequences were derived from PBMCs from the stem cell graft donor, sampled from the stem cell graft. The source of these receptors is a human donor who donated a stem cell graft to a child with combined immunodeficiency.

The chain couples TRBV6-1 to TRBJ2-7; no firm D call. The CDR3 sequence is 14 residues long. Trimming took off 1 base at V and 1 base at J, with 8 bases between the two ends. Per the germline V gene, CDR1 is MNHNS and CDR2 is SASEGT. The CDR3 loop reads CASSEVAASYEQYF. As DNA, the CDR3 is TGTGCCAGCAGTGAAGTGGCGGCATCCTACGAGCAGTACTTC.

This clonotype was seen a few times. The rearrangement links TRBV28 to TRBJ1-2; 8 bases map to TRBD1. The CDR3 spans 11 residues. Germline-derived CDR1 and CDR2 are MDHEN and SYDVKM. With 6 bases clipped from V and 8 bases from J, the junction kept 2 bases outside the gene matches. The CDR3 DNA follows: TGTGCCAGCAGGGACAGGGACGGCTACACCTTC. As protein: CASRDRDGYTF.

Ten or more counts support this clonotype. The chain links TRBV12-3 or TRBV12-4 to TRBJ2-3; D possibly corresponds to TRBD1 (6 bases). V was pared by 7 bases and J by 4 bases, with 15 bases between. The CDR3 consists of 14 residues. The DNA of the CDR3 is TGTGCCAGCAACCAGGGGCCTGCGTCAGATACGCAGTATTTT. Its translation is CASNQGPASDTQYF.

This clonotype was counted at least ten times. This chain links TRBV29-1 with TRBJ2-2, with D unclear. Between the trimmed V and J ends, which lost 4 bases and 5 bases, there was a span of 11 bases. CDR3 length: 13 amino acids. The V gene's germline CDR1 is SQVTM and CDR2 ANQGSEA. The CDR3 sequence is CSVVVVGTGELFF. DNA of the CDR3: TGCAGCGTTGTTGTAGTGGGGACCGGGGAGCTGTTTTTT.

This clonotype was seen ten or more times. V gene TRBV9 combines with J gene TRBJ2-1, with D hard to call. The CDR3 spans 16 residues. Per the germline V gene, CDR1 is SGDLS and CDR2 is YYNGEE. V lost 0 bases to trimming and J lost 7 bases, with 17 bases between them. CDR3 sequence reads: CASSVEPTVGWNEQFF. For the CDR3, the DNA is TGTGCCAGCAGCGTAGAACCTACAGTTGGGTGGAATGAGCAGTTCTTC.

This clonotype was counted ten times or more. This chain uses TRBV12-3 or TRBV12-4 with TRBJ2-3, with a possible D match to TRBD1 (5 bases). Trimming took 3 bases from V and 6 from J, leaving 19 bases between them. This CDR3 contains 16 residues. The CDR3: CASSFVAWVAGDTQYF. The CDR3 nucleotides read TGTGCCAGCAGTTTTGTTGCTTGGGTAGCAGGGGATACGCAGTATTTT.

The table lists this clonotype with many counts. J is TRBJ2-7 and V is TRBV27, with D tentatively TRBD1 or TRBD2 (6 bases each). With 10 bases removed from V and 0 bases from J, the gap between germline ends came to 16 bases. The CDR3 consists of 14 residues. CDR1 is MNHEY, CDR2 SMNVEV, per germline (reference sequence). The CDR3 sequence is CATSRGQFSYEQYF. DNA for the CDR3: TGTGCCACCAGCCGGGGGCAGTTCTCCTACGAGCAGTACTTC.

This clonotype came up a few times. The rearrangement links TRBV5-1 to TRBJ1-2; a possible D gene is TRBD1 (6 bases). V shed 0 bases and J shed 8 bases, with 17 bases lying between them. CDR3 size: 15 residues. In germline, CDR1 is SGHRS, CDR2 YFSETQ. In nucleotides, the CDR3 is TGCGCCAGCAGCTTGGGGGGACACGCATCACGGGGCTACACCTTC. Translated: CASSLGGHASRGYTF. Together with reference TRBV5-1 and TRBJ1-2, the CDR3 gives the full variable domain: KAGVTQTPRYLIKTRGQQVTLSCSPISGHRSVSWYQQTPGQGLQFLFEYFSETQRNKGNFPGRFSGRQFSNSRSEMNVSTLELGDSALYLCASSLGGHASRGYTFGSGTRLTVV.

This clonotype was seen ten or more times. The chain carries TRBV4-1 and TRBJ2-1; TRBD2 is a possible D gene (5 bases). V dropped 4 bases and J dropped 10 bases, with 11 bases sitting between them. The CDR3 runs to 12 residues. From germline, CDR1 is MGHRA and CDR2 YSYEKL. The CDR3 protein is CASSPSGKEQFF. In nucleotides, the CDR3 is TGCGCCAGCAGCCCCTCCGGGAAGGAGCAGTTCTTC.

This clonotype was seen only a few times. The chain couples TRBV20-1 to TRBJ2-7, with unresolved D. The CDR3 sequence is 11 residues long. Trimming cost V 6 bases and J 2 bases, with 8 bases left between them. The V gene's germline CDR1 is DFQATT and CDR2 SNEGSKA (reference sequence). CDR3 sequence (DNA): TGCAGTGCCGCTCGAACCTACGAGCAGTACTTC. The encoded protein is CSAARTYEQYF.

This chain links TRBV7-9 with TRBJ2-7; 8 bases are a match to TRBD1. The V gene end was trimmed by 5 bases and the J gene end by 6 bases; junction bases not matched to a gene: 12. This CDR3 is 15 amino acids long. Germline-derived CDR1 and CDR2 are SEHNR and FQNEAQ (reference sequence). The CDR3 DNA reads TGTGCCAGCAGCCAAAAGGACAGGGCCCCCACCGAGCAGTACTTC. This translates into CASSQKDRAPTEQYF.

The table lists this clonotype with a few counts. The chain combines TRBV11-1 with TRBJ2-7; D unresolved. The V gene lost 0 bases and the J gene lost 6 bases, with 9 bases spanning the gap. Germline loops: CDR1 SGHAT, CDR2 FQDESV (reference sequence). The CDR3 extends over 13 amino acids. The CDR3 region is CASSLARTGEQYF. CDR3 nucleotide sequence: TGTGCCAGCAGCTTAGCGCGGACCGGCGAGCAGTACTTC.

This clonotype has just a few counts. V and J are TRBV18 and TRBJ2-2, with D possibly being TRBD2 (6 bases). The CDR3 is 16 amino acids. Germline values: CDR1 KGHSH, CDR2 LQKENI. The V and J ends lost 3 bases and 3 bases respectively, with 14 bases between them. CDR3: CASSPAGGYDTGELFF. Here the CDR3 DNA reads TGTGCCAGCTCACCGGCCGGGGGTTACGACACCGGGGAGCTGTTTTTT.

This clonotype was observed at least ten times. The V gene is TRBV9, the J gene TRBJ2-2, with 8 positions matching TRBD1. Trimming at V came to 3 bases and at J to 1 base, leaving 5 bases not matched to a gene. Germline-derived CDR1 and CDR2 are SGDLS and YYNGEE. This CDR3 has 16 amino acids. The CDR3 bases are TGTGCCAGCAGCGCTCCTGGACAGGGGAACACCGGGGAGCTGTTTTTT. Residues: CASSAPGQGNTGELFF.

The chain joins TRBV29-1 to TRBJ2-3; D remains ambiguous. Looked up from germline, CDR1 is SQVTM and CDR2 is ANQGSEA. The CDR3 covers 11 residues. With 6 bases removed from V and 2 bases from J, the gap between germline ends came to 6 bases. The CDR3 DNA is TGCAGCGTCGTAACCACAGATACGCAGTATTTT. This encodes CSVVTTDTQYF.